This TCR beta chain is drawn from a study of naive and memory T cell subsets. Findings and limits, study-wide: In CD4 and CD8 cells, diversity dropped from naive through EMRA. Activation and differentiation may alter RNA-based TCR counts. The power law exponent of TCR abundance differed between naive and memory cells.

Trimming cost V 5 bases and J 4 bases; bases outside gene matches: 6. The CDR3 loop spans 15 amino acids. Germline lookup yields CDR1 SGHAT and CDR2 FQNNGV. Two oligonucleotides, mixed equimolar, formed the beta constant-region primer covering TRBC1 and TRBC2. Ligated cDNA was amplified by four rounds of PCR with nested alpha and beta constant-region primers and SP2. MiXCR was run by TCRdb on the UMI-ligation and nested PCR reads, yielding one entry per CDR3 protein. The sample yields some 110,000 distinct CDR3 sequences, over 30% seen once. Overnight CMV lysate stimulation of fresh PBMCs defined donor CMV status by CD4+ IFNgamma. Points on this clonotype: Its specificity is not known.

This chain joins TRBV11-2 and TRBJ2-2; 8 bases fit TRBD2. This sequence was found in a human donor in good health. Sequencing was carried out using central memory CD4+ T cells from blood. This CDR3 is CASSTTSGATGELFF. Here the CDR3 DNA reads TGTGCCAGCAGCACCACTAGCGGAGCCACCGGGGAGCTGTTTTTT.